This TCR beta chain was recorded in a study of T cell repertoires in cytomegalovirus infection. Study at large: Public TCR beta signatures provided an indication of both CMV infection and a matching HLA type. Notes on the study in general: Cumulative frequency of public TCR beta families picked out carriers of CMV plus the relevant HLA. There were HLA-C-restricted CMV-specific TCR beta clonotypes dominating the ex vivo response.

TCRdb redid the calling of the reads with MiXCR, one entry per CDR3 protein. The table lists around 260,000 distinct CDR3 sequences, 8% to 9.5% of them singletons. This clonotype occurred many times. Antigen unknown. The CDR3 extends over 12 amino acids. In germline, CDR1 is LNHDA, CDR2 SQIVND (reference sequence). The V and J ends lost 7 bases and 8 bases respectively, with 14 bases between them. J is TRBJ1-1 and V is TRBV19; a possible D gene is TRBD1 (5 bases). The TCR originated in a human donor in good health (CMV status not recorded). Some clones in this sample may be carry-over from other donors' samples. Sequencing was done on a sample of PBMCs. The CDR3 is CASKGRALEAFF. As DNA, the CDR3 is TGTGCCAGTAAGGGGCGGGCGCTGGAAGCTTTCTTT.